This paragraph covers one TCR beta chain sequence. Per the germline V gene, CDR1 is SGHRS and CDR2 is YFSETQ. The length of the CDR3 is 16 residues. Germline trimming cut 1 base from V and 7 bases from J; bases unmatched to any gene: 7. Participants, roughly 18 to 90 years old, spanned fewer than 30 US areas. Participants' own reports of clinical history determined their cohort assignment. Sequenced by immunoSEQ multiplex PCR; TCRdb stores in-frame clones only, minus some. The top ten hold 15% of the sample, which has a few hundred thousand clones, 70% to 85% seen once. This specimen comes from a study of blood T cell repertoires in COVID-19.

Specimen: PBMCs or T cells enriched from blood (not recorded which). The genes are TRBV5-1 and TRBJ1-3, with TRBD1 matching 11 bases. The sequence was obtained from a man in his forties who had recovered from COVID-19. CDR3 in amino acids: CASSLSPGQGANTIYF. CDR3 nucleotides: TGCGCCAGCAGCTTGAGTCCCGGACAGGGGGCTAACACCATATATTTT.